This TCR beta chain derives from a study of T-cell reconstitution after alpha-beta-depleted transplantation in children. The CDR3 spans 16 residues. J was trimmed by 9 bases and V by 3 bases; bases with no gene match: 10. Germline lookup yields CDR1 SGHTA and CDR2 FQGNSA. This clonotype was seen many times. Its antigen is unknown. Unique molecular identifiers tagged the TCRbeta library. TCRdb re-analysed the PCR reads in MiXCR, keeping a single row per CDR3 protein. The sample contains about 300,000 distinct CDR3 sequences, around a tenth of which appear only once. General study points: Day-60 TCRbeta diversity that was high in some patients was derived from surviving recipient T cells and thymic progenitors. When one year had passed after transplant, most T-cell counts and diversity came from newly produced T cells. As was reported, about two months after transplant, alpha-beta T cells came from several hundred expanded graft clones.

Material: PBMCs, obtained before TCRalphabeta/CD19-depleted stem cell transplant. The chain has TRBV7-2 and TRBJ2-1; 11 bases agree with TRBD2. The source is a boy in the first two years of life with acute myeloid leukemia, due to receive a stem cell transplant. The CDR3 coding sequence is TGTGCCAGCAGCTTTACAGCCCCCGGGACTAGCGGTGAGCAGTTCTTC. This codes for CASSFTAPGTSGEQFF.